One sample yielded the 24 T cell receptor beta chains listed below, sequenced in a study of read filtering for tumor transcriptome and immune sequencing. Molecular barcoded adaptors covering alpha/delta and beta/gamma chains were used on approximately 400 ng RNA. TCRdb reprocessed the reads with MiXCR, giving one entry per CDR3 protein. Of roughly 60,000 distinct CDR3 sequences detected, 20% to 25% appear once; the ten largest clones hold about a sixth. Sequencing was done on a sample of a population of CD138-negative cells sorted from bone marrow. These receptors originate from a donor at least 40 years old with multiple myeloma.

This clonotype has just a few counts. This chain uses TRBV19 with TRBJ2-1; the match to TRBD2 covers 8 bases. With V trimmed by 3 bases and J by 1 base, 8 bases remained unmatched. The CDR3 loop spans 17 amino acids. CDR1 and CDR2 from the germline V gene are LNHDA and SQIVND (reference sequence). The CDR3 region has the DNA TGTGCCAGTAGTATGTCCAGCGGGAGCATGTCCTACAATGAGCAGTTCTTC. This translates into CASSMSSGSMSYNEQFF.

This clonotype occurred a few times. This chain joins TRBV10-3 and TRBJ1-5; no clear D gene. Trimming stripped 5 bases from V and 0 bases from J, with 8 bases between. The CDR3 contains 14 residues. Germline-derived CDR1 and CDR2 are ENHRY and SYGVKD. For the CDR3, the DNA is TGTGCCATCAGTAAGGATAATAGCAATCAGCCCCAGCATTTT. Amino acid sequence: CAISKDNSNQPQHF.

This clonotype was detected ten times or more. V usage is TRBV5-1 and J usage is TRBJ1-1; D uncertain. The V end lost 2 bases, the J end lost 5 bases, and 10 bases lay between the germline ends. This CDR3 comprises 13 residues. The germline CDR1 and CDR2 sequences are SGHRS and YFSETQ. This chain's CDR3 is CASSLNGITEAFF. In DNA, the CDR3 is TGCGCCAGCAGCTTAAACGGGATTACTGAAGCTTTCTTT.

On this clonotype: A much larger clone lies one base from this, so it may be a read error. This CDR3 reads CSAREQGLAGLAKDIQYF. CDR3 sequence (DNA): TGCAGTGCTAGAGAGCAGGGGCTAGCGGGACTAGCCAAAGACATTCAGTACTTC. The chain combines TRBV20-1 with TRBJ2-4, with 9 bases lining up with TRBD2. This CDR3 has 18 residues. Germline lookup yields CDR1 DFQATT and CDR2 SNEGSKA (reference sequence).

In the case of this clonotype: The junction differs from germline at one of its ends, possibly a read error. The chain uses TRBV7-2 and TRBJ1-6; D is unclear. The length of the CDR3 is 16 residues. Germline lookup yields CDR1 SGHTA and CDR2 FQGNSA. The CDR3 DNA sequence: TGTGCCTGCAGCTCGAACCGGGTCCACTATAATTCACCCCTCCACTTT. Protein sequence: CACSSNRVHYNSPLHF.

There are many counts of this clonotype. V gene TRBV5-1 combines with J gene TRBJ2-2, with D perhaps matching TRBD2 (6 bases). CDR3 length: 15 amino acids. The germline gives CDR1 SGHRS, CDR2 YFSETQ. The V gene lost 4 bases and the J gene lost 0 bases, with 10 bases spanning the gap. CDR3 loop: CASSPWGANTGELFF. CDR3 bases: TGCGCCAGCAGCCCTTGGGGGGCGAACACCGGGGAGCTGTTTTTT.

This clonotype was detected only a few times. The V call is TRBV18, the J call TRBJ1-1, with TRBD1 as a possible D gene (5 bases). V dropped 3 bases and J dropped 0 bases, with 11 bases sitting between them. The CDR3 covers 15 residues. Germline lookup yields CDR1 KGHSH and CDR2 LQKENI. In DNA form, the CDR3 reads TGTGCCAGCTCACCTTCAGGGACGGTGAACACTGAAGCTTTCTTT. Residues: CASSPSGTVNTEAFF.

The V call is TRBV6-2 or TRBV6-3, the J call TRBJ1-5; D ambiguous. V dropped 2 bases and J dropped 2 bases, with 19 bases sitting between them. This CDR3 region has 18 residues. Germline loops: CDR1 MNHEY, CDR2 SVGEGT. The CDR3: CASSYPALIMGGNQPQHF. In DNA, the CDR3 is TGTGCCAGCAGTTACCCAGCCTTGATTATGGGAGGCAATCAGCCCCAGCATTTT.

Relative to its sample, this clonotype is medium-sized (0.01 to 0.1%). CDR3 sequence (DNA): TGCAGCGCCCAACGCTTGAATGTGTTCTTC. Encoded protein: CSAQRLNVFF. The rearrangement uses TRBV29-1 and TRBJ2-1, with D uncertain. Per the germline V gene, CDR1 is SQVTM and CDR2 is ANQGSEA. V was clipped by 7 bases and J by 15 bases, with 16 bases between them. This CDR3 region has 10 residues.

This clonotype has ten or more counts. The chain links TRBV20-1 to TRBJ2-2; 16 bases map to TRBD2. V lost 3 bases to trimming and J lost 4 bases; unmatched junction nucleotides: 5. The V gene's germline CDR1 is DFQATT and CDR2 SNEGSKA (reference sequence). The CDR3 sequence is 17 residues long. The CDR3 nucleotides read TGCAGTGCTAGGGGGACTAGCGGGAGGGCCATCACCGGGGAGCTGTTTTTT. Protein: CSARGTSGRAITGELFF.

This clonotype was recorded at least ten times. CDR3 residues: CASRDDYSYEQYF. As DNA, the CDR3 is TGTGCCAGCAGGGACGATTACTCCTACGAGCAGTACTTC. The rearrangement uses TRBV6-5 and TRBJ2-7; no reliable D call. Germline-derived CDR1 and CDR2 are MNHEY and SVGAGI. V lost 6 bases and J 0 bases, leaving 9 bases between the germline ends. The CDR3 runs to 13 residues.

This clonotype was detected only a few times. The chain combines TRBV28 with TRBJ2-5; 9 bases are a match to TRBD2. The CDR3 has 16 residues. Looked up from germline, CDR1 is MDHEN and CDR2 is SYDVKM. V shed 3 bases, J shed 2 bases, and the junction held 7 bases outside the gene matches. The DNA of the CDR3 is TGTGCCAGCAGTTTTCGGCTAGCGGGGAAGCAAGAGACCCAGTACTTC. Amino acids: CASSFRLAGKQETQYF.

The chain combines TRBV28 with TRBJ1-1, with 9 bases that match TRBD1. The germline gives CDR1 MDHEN, CDR2 SYDVKM. The CDR3 consists of 13 residues. Losses at the gene ends were 6 bases for V and 9 bases for J; bases not matched to a gene: 8. In nucleotides, the CDR3 is TGTGCCAGCAGAAGACTCACAGGGGGCAAAGCTTTCTTT. Translated: CASRRLTGGKAFF.

Ten or more counts support this clonotype. The V gene is TRBV12-3 or TRBV12-4, the J gene TRBJ1-1; no clear D. This CDR3 is built from 11 residues. V dropped 3 bases and J dropped 3 bases, with 2 bases sitting between them. Here the CDR3 reads CASSFDTEAFF. The CDR3 DNA is TGTGCCAGCAGTTTTGACACTGAAGCTTTCTTT.

To note about this clonotype: An end of the junction does not agree with germline; a read error may underlie this. The gene calls are TRBV28 and TRBJ2-1; D perhaps matches TRBD1 (6 bases). The CDR3 loop spans 13 amino acids. The germline V gene encodes CDR1 MDHEN and CDR2 SYDVKM. The CDR3 region is CASIPGVYNEQSF. The CDR3 region has the DNA TGTGCCAGCATTCCAGGGGTATACAATGAGCAGTCCTTC.

J is TRBJ2-1 and V is TRBV15, with 9 bases matching TRBD2. This CDR3 has 16 amino acids. Trimming cost V 3 bases and J 8 bases; bases outside gene matches: 11. CDR1 and CDR2 from the germline V gene are LNHNV and YYDKDF (reference sequence). The CDR3 DNA is TGTGCCACCAGCAGGGAGGGACTAGCCGACCGGGATGAGCAGTTCTTC. Protein sequence: CATSREGLADRDEQFF.

The table lists this clonotype with many counts. J is TRBJ2-7 and V is TRBV27; 8 bases line up with TRBD1. Looked up from germline, CDR1 is MNHEY and CDR2 is SMNVEV (reference sequence). The CDR3 extends over 15 amino acids. V was clipped by 4 bases and J by 5 bases; unmatched bases: 10. CDR3 amino acids: CASSWKTGASHEQYF. In nucleotides, the CDR3 is TGTGCCAGCAGTTGGAAGACAGGGGCATCACACGAGCAGTACTTC.

There are many counts of this clonotype. This sequence joins TRBV28 and TRBJ2-4, with a possible D match to TRBD1 (6 bases). CDR1 is MDHEN, CDR2 SYDVKM, per germline. V was shortened by 6 bases and J by 2 bases, with 14 bases between the two germline ends. This CDR3 is built from 15 residues. In nucleotides, the CDR3 is TGTGCCAGCAGCATGACAGGACCGACCAAAAACATTCAGTACTTC. It translates to CASSMTGPTKNIQYF.

This clonotype was observed many times. The chain has TRBV28 and TRBJ2-1, with 9 bases lining up with TRBD2. V trimming: 2 bases; J trimming: 7 bases; junction bases outside the gene matches: 12. Germline values: CDR1 MDHEN, CDR2 SYDVKM. This CDR3 comprises 17 residues. This chain's CDR3 is CASSLVSGTSSRNEQFF. The CDR3 DNA sequence: TGTGCCAGCAGTTTAGTCTCCGGGACTAGCAGTCGGAATGAGCAGTTCTTC.

This clonotype has at least ten counts. V gene TRBV2 combines with J gene TRBJ2-1; TRBD1 matches at 8 bases. After removal of 3 bases from V and 12 bases from J, the junction contained 7 bases not matched to a gene. Germline-derived CDR1 and CDR2 are SNHLY and FYNNEI. This CDR3 region has 13 residues. CDR3 region: CASSEEQGAPQFF. CDR3 in DNA: TGTGCCAGCAGTGAGGAGCAGGGGGCGCCGCAGTTCTTC.

The table lists this clonotype with many counts. The chain employs TRBV2 and TRBJ2-1, with TRBD2 matching 11 bases. The ends lost 5 bases at V and 3 bases at J; junction bases unmatched: 12. CDR1 SNHLY and CDR2 FYNNEI come from the germline V gene. The CDR3 covers 18 residues. The CDR3: CASSPGTSGGGGYNEQFF. The CDR3 nucleotides are TGTGCCAGCAGTCCCGGGACTAGCGGAGGAGGGGGCTACAATGAGCAGTTCTTC.

This clonotype has just a few counts. V and J are TRBV6-6 and TRBJ1-4; D ambiguous. V was clipped by 8 bases and J by 5 bases, with 21 bases between them. CDR3 size: 16 residues. CDR1 is MNHNY, CDR2 SVGAGI, per germline (reference sequence). In nucleotides, the CDR3 is TGTGCCAGCTCCCGCAGCGGCAACCAAAGAAATGAAAAACTGTTTTTT. Its protein product is CASSRSGNQRNEKLFF.

This clonotype was found many times. This rearrangement joins TRBV20-1 to TRBJ2-7, with no clear D. The CDR3 is 14 amino acids. Germline CDR1 and CDR2: DFQATT and SNEGSKA (reference sequence). V gave up 0 bases and J gave up 4 bases, with 13 bases separating them. For the CDR3, the DNA is TGCAGTGCTAGAGACGGGCGCGAACTTTACGAGCAGTACTTC. It is translated as CSARDGRELYEQYF.

The chain recombines TRBV28 with TRBJ2-3; tentatively, D is TRBD1 (6 bases). Germline V gives CDR1 MDHEN, CDR2 SYDVKM. The CDR3 extends over 15 amino acids. Trimming removed 2 bases at V and 3 bases at J, with 12 bases between. The CDR3 region has the DNA TGTGCCAGCAGTTTAAGCTCCCAGGGGACAGATACGCAGTATTTT. Protein product: CASSLSSQGTDTQYF.